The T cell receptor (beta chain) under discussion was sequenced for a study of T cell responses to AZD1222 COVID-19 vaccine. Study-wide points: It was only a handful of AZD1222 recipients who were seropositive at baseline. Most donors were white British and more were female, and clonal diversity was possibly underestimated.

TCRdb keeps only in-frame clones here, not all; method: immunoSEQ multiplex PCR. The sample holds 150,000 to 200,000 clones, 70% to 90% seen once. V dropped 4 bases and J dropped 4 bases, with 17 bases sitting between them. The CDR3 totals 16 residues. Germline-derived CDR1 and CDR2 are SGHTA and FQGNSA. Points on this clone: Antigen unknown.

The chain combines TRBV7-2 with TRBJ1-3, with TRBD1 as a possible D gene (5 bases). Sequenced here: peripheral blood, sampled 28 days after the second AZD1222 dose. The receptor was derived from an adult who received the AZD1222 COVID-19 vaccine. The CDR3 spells CASSSGSWGVGNTIYF. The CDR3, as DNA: TGTGCCAGCAGCTCCGGGAGTTGGGGGGTCGGAAACACCATATATTTT.